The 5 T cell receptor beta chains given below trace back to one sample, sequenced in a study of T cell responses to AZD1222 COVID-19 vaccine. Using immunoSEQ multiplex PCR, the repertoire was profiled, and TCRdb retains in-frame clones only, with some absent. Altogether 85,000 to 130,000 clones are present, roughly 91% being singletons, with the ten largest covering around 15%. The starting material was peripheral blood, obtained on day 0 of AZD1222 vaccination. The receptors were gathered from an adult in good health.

The CDR3 loop reads CATSDTRGLYGYTF. For the CDR3, the DNA is TGTGCCACCAGTGATACTAGGGGACTCTATGGCTACACCTTC. The chain carries TRBV24-1 and TRBJ1-2; D possibly corresponds to TRBD1 (5 bases). Germline V gene lookup returns CDR1 KGHDR and CDR2 SFDVKD. The CDR3 spans 14 residues. The V and J ends lost 3 bases and 4 bases respectively, with 11 bases between them.

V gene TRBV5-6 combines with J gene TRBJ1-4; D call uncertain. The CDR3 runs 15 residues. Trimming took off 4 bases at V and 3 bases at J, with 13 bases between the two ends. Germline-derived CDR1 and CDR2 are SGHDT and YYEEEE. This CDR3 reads CASSPHSSPNEKLFF. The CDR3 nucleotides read TGTGCCAGCAGCCCGCACAGTAGCCCTAATGAAAAACTGTTTTTT. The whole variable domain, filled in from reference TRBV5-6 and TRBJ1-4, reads DAGVTQSPTHLIKTRGQQVTLRCSPKSGHDTVSWYQQALGQGPQFIFQYYEEEERQRGNFPDRFSGHQFPNYSSELNVNALLLGDSALYLCASSPHSSPNEKLFFGSGTQLSVL.

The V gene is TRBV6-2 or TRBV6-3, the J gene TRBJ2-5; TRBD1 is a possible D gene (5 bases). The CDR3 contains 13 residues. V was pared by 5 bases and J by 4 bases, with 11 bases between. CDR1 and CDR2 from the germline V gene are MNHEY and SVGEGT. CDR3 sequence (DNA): TGTGCCAGCAGTCCCGGCAGGGCAGAGACCCAGTACTTC. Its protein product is CASSPGRAETQYF.

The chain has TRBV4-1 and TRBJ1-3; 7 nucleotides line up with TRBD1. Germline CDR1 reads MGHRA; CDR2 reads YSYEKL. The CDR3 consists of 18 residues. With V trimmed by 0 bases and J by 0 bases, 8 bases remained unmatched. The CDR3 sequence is CASSQDGGQLNSGNTIYF. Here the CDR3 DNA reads TGCGCCAGCAGCCAAGATGGGGGACAGCTAAACTCTGGAAACACCATATATTTT.

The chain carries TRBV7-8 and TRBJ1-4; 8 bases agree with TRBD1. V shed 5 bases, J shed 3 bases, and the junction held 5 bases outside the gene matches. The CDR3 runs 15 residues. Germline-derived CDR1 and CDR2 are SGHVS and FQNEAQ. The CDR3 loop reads CASSIRGRSNEKLFF. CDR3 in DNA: TGTGCCAGCAGCATCAGGGGGCGATCTAATGAAAAACTGTTTTTT.